These 24 T cell receptor beta chains share one sample of origin, sequenced in a study of lymphopenia after photon versus proton radiotherapy. Assay used: immunoSEQ multiplex PCR; TCRdb lists only in-frame clones, some missing. The sample shows more than 70,000 clones, around 83% of them seen only once. This specimen was peripheral blood, taken from a patient treated with proton-based radiotherapy. These receptors were taken from a man aged 60 to 75 with pancreatic cancer.

A few counts support this clone. J is TRBJ1-5 and V is TRBV19; no firm D call. Germline-derived CDR1 and CDR2 are LNHDA and SQIVND (reference sequence). Trimming took off 3 bases at V and 7 bases at J, with 13 bases between the two ends. The CDR3 has 14 residues. The CDR3 sequence is CASSMVRGNQPQHF. CDR3 bases: TGTGCCAGTAGTATGGTTCGGGGAAACCAGCCCCAGCATTTT.

The CDR3 DNA is TGTGCCAGCAGTTTCTCAGGGGCTAGCGGGACGGCGGGCGAGCAGTACTTC. This codes for CASSFSGASGTAGEQYF. The V gene is TRBV28, the J gene TRBJ2-7; 9 bases fit TRBD2. Germline loops: CDR1 MDHEN, CDR2 SYDVKM. J was trimmed by 6 bases and V by 3 bases; bases with no gene match: 15. The CDR3 is 17 amino acids.

The chain employs TRBV5-1 and TRBJ1-2; no firm D call. The V gene lost 0 bases and the J gene lost 8 bases, with 17 bases spanning the gap. The CDR3 sequence is 15 residues long. Per the germline V gene, CDR1 is SGHRS and CDR2 is YFSETQ. The CDR3 is CASSLDGIQTMGYTF. CDR3 DNA sequence: TGCGCCAGCAGCTTGGATGGGATTCAGACGATGGGCTACACCTTC. The variable domain in full, with the rest retrieved from reference TRBV5-1 and TRBJ1-2, is KAGVTQTPRYLIKTRGQQVTLSCSPISGHRSVSWYQQTPGQGLQFLFEYFSETQRNKGNFPGRFSGRQFSNSRSEMNVSTLELGDSALYLCASSLDGIQTMGYTFGSGTRLTVV.

This chain uses TRBV6-5 with TRBJ1-4; no firm D call. The germline CDR1 and CDR2 sequences are MNHEY and SVGAGI. There are 13 residues in the CDR3. V lost 6 bases, J lost 6 bases, and 11 bases lay in between. CDR3 residues: CASRPGSYEKLFF. The DNA of the CDR3 is TGTGCCAGCAGGCCGGGTTCTTATGAAAAACTGTTTTTT.

V and J are TRBV5-1 and TRBJ1-5; TRBD1 is a possible D gene (5 bases). CDR1 is SGHRS, CDR2 YFSETQ, per germline. V lost 0 bases to trimming and J lost 5 bases, with 6 bases between them. CDR3 length: 13 residues. Here the CDR3 reads CASSLEGHQPQHF. For the CDR3, the DNA is TGCGCCAGCAGCTTGGAGGGGCATCAGCCCCAGCATTTT.

The gene calls are TRBV6-5 and TRBJ1-2; D is possibly TRBD1 (5 bases). Trimming took 6 bases from V and 2 from J, leaving 10 bases between them. Per germline, CDR1 MNHEY and CDR2 SVGAGI. The CDR3 has 13 amino acids. This CDR3 is CASRLRVNYGYTF. CDR3 nucleotides: TGTGCCAGCAGGCTCAGGGTAAACTATGGCTACACCTTC.

The chain has TRBV18 and TRBJ2-1; a possible D gene is TRBD2 (6 bases). The CDR3 contains 17 residues. V was pared by 3 bases and J by 5 bases, with 20 bases between. Per germline, CDR1 KGHSH and CDR2 LQKENI. CDR3 residues: CASSPPLGGGAHNEQFF. The CDR3 DNA reads TGTGCCAGCTCACCCCCTTTGGGAGGCGGGGCCCACAATGAGCAGTTCTTC.

The chain uses TRBV30 and TRBJ1-5; 7 positions match TRBD1. The CDR3 is 16 amino acids. Germline V gives CDR1 GTSNPN, CDR2 SVGIG (reference sequence). The trim removed 3 bases at V and 4 bases at J, leaving 12 bases unmatched. The chain's CDR3 is CAWSVQKRDRNQPQHF. The CDR3 DNA reads TGTGCCTGGAGCGTCCAGAAAAGGGACAGAAATCAGCCCCAGCATTTT.

About this clone: Other DNA sequences of this sample code for an identical CDR3. The rearrangement joins TRBV29-1 to TRBJ1-2; D is undetermined. From germline, CDR1 is SQVTM and CDR2 ANQGSEA. The CDR3 sequence is 11 residues long. V dropped 3 bases and J dropped 3 bases, with 5 bases sitting between them. The CDR3 DNA reads TGCAGCGTTGACCGGGACTATGGCTACACCTTC. Translated: CSVDRDYGYTF. Full variable domain (remainder filled in from reference TRBV29-1 and TRBJ1-2): SAVISQKPSRDICQRGTSLTIQCQVDSQVTMMFWYRQQPGQSLTLIATANQGSEATYESGFVIDKFPISRPNLTFSTLTVSNMSPEDSSIYLCSVDRDYGYTFGSGTRLTVV.

The J gene is TRBJ2-5, the V gene TRBV18; 8 nucleotides align to TRBD1. V shed 3 bases and J 4 bases; nucleotides not matched to a gene: 4. The CDR3 loop spans 14 amino acids. Germline V gene sequence: CDR1 KGHSH, CDR2 LQKENI. The DNA of the CDR3 is TGTGCCAGCTCACCTAGGACAGGGAGAGAGACCCAGTACTTC. It yields the protein CASSPRTGRETQYF.

V gene TRBV19 combines with J gene TRBJ1-1; D is ambiguous. The V gene lost 7 bases and the J gene lost 0 bases, with 15 bases spanning the gap. Germline V gene data show CDR1 as LNHDA and CDR2 as SQIVND (reference sequence). This CDR3 is built from 15 residues. The CDR3 reads CASTPYPQMNTEAFF. The CDR3 DNA sequence: TGTGCCAGTACTCCTTATCCCCAAATGAACACTGAAGCTTTCTTT.

The rearrangement joins TRBV6-1 to TRBJ1-5; no reliable D call. Germline CDR1 reads MNHNS; CDR2 reads SASEGT. V gave up 2 bases and J gave up 7 bases, with 3 bases separating them. This CDR3 has 11 amino acids. The CDR3 loop reads CASSEPQPQHF. The CDR3 nucleotides read TGTGCCAGCAGTGAACCCCAGCCCCAGCATTTT.

The gene calls are TRBV29-1 and TRBJ1-2; D is unclear. This CDR3 has 12 residues. V was pared by 6 bases and J by 6 bases, with 14 bases between. Germline V gene data show CDR1 as SQVTM and CDR2 as ANQGSEA. CDR3 loop: CSVIQEGHGYTF. The CDR3 nucleotides read TGCAGCGTGATCCAGGAGGGTCATGGCTACACCTTC.

The sample holds a few counts of this clone. The chain couples TRBV30 to TRBJ1-2; D gene ambiguous. V lost 1 base, J lost 2 bases, and 11 bases lay in between. The germline CDR1 and CDR2 sequences are GTSNPN and SVGIG (reference sequence). The CDR3 covers 14 residues. The CDR3 region is CAWSALLGNYGYTF. Written as DNA, the CDR3 is TGTGCCTGGAGTGCCCTCCTTGGCAACTATGGCTACACCTTC. Using reference TRBV30 and TRBJ1-2 for the parts outside the CDR3, the full variable domain is SQTIHQWPATLVQPVGSPLSLECTVEGTSNPNLYWYRQAAGRGLQLLFYSVGIGQISSEVPQNLSASRPQDRQFILSSKKLLLSDSGFYLCAWSALLGNYGYTFGSGTRLTVV.

V and J are TRBV27 and TRBJ1-1; TRBD1 is a possible D gene (6 bases). Looked up from germline, CDR1 is MNHEY and CDR2 is SMNVEV (reference sequence). The V end was cut by 3 bases, the J end by 0 bases, with 11 bases between. The CDR3 has 15 residues. The CDR3 sequence is CASSFRTAMNTEAFF. The CDR3 bases are TGTGCCAGCAGTTTCCGGACAGCTATGAACACTGAAGCTTTCTTT.

The chain carries TRBV28 and TRBJ1-5, with TRBD1 matching 12 bases. The V segment lost 5 bases and the J segment 3 bases; nucleotides outside the gene matches: 11. The CDR3 loop spans 18 amino acids. Germline CDR1 MDHEN, CDR2 SYDVKM. The CDR3 sequence: CASSNRDRGLRPNQPQHF. For the CDR3, the DNA is TGTGCCAGCAGTAACCGGGACAGGGGGCTTAGGCCCAATCAGCCCCAGCATTTT.

The chain employs TRBV11-1 and TRBJ2-3; 7 bases match TRBD2. Germline trimming cut 0 bases from V and 2 bases from J; bases unmatched to any gene: 2. Germline CDR1 reads SGHAT; CDR2 reads FQDESV (reference sequence). The CDR3 sequence is 15 residues long. This CDR3 is CASSLAAGPTDTQYF. The CDR3 nucleotides read TGTGCCAGCAGCTTAGCAGCGGGGCCCACAGATACGCAGTATTTT.

This chain joins TRBV10-2 and TRBJ2-5; 7 bases are shared with TRBD2. Per germline, CDR1 WSHSY and CDR2 SAAADI. V was pared by 6 bases and J by 7 bases, with 11 bases of the junction left unmatched. The CDR3 spans 14 residues. CDR3 protein: CASSDTLPGGTQYF. CDR3 DNA: TGCGCCAGCAGCGACACCCTCCCGGGGGGGACCCAGTACTTC.

The rearrangement links TRBV6-6 to TRBJ1-5; D unclear. This CDR3 comprises 14 residues. The germline V gene encodes CDR1 MNHNY and CDR2 SVGAGI (reference sequence). V was trimmed by 5 bases and J by 3 bases, leaving 11 bases between them. Here the CDR3 DNA reads TGTGCCAGCAGTGCAAGTGATCCCAATCAGCCCCAGCATTTT. It translates to CASSASDPNQPQHF.

This chain joins TRBV2 and TRBJ1-1, with no clear D. The germline V gene has CDR1 SNHLY and CDR2 FYNNEI. The CDR3 covers 14 residues. V lost 8 bases, J lost 2 bases, and 15 bases lay in between. The CDR3 loop is CASGVGQRNTEAFF. DNA of the CDR3: TGTGCCAGCGGTGTAGGTCAGAGAAACACTGAAGCTTTCTTT.

The chain uses TRBV5-1 and TRBJ1-5; a possible D gene is TRBD1 (5 bases). Germline CDR1 SGHRS, CDR2 YFSETQ. V lost 4 bases and J 9 bases, leaving 14 bases between the germline ends. The CDR3 spans 13 residues. This CDR3 reads CASSPGDQGPQHF. The DNA of the CDR3 is TGCGCCAGCAGCCCCGGCGATCAGGGGCCCCAGCATTTT.

The chain employs TRBV6-5 and TRBJ2-3, with no clear D. V was clipped by 4 bases and J by 2 bases, with 7 bases between them. The V gene's germline CDR1 is MNHEY and CDR2 SVGAGI. The CDR3 is 13 amino acids. The CDR3 is CASSSGDTDTQYF. CDR3 DNA: TGTGCCAGCAGTTCTGGTGACACAGATACGCAGTATTTT.

The CDR3 loop reads CSVEGRREGQETQYF. CDR3 nucleotides: TGCAGCGTTGAAGGTCGGCGGGAGGGCCAAGAGACCCAGTACTTC. The V call is TRBV29-1, the J call TRBJ2-5; TRBD2 agrees at 9 bases. The CDR3 extends over 15 amino acids. Germline CDR1 reads SQVTM; CDR2 reads ANQGSEA. With V trimmed by 1 base and J by 1 base, 4 bases remained unmatched.

This chain uses TRBV5-1 with TRBJ1-3, with 7 bases identical to TRBD1. The germline V gene has CDR1 SGHRS and CDR2 YFSETQ. This CDR3 is 15 amino acids long. With V trimmed by 4 bases and J by 0 bases, 4 bases remained unmatched. CDR3 residues: CASSQGGGSGNTIYF. The CDR3 DNA reads TGCGCCAGCAGCCAGGGGGGAGGCTCTGGAAACACCATATATTTT.